One and the same sample provided the 21 T cell receptor beta chains below, sequenced in a study of CD8 T cells in Susac syndrome. RNA was extracted with the RNeasy kit, and a quantity of about 0.45 to 1 ug was reverse transcribed using random hexamers. TCRdb called the immunoSEQ multiplex PCR reads again in MiXCR, with one record for every CDR3 protein. The sample has 200,000 or so distinct CDR3 sequences, nearly 95% seen once. The sequenced sample consisted of CD4+ T cells from PBMCs. The receptors were gathered from a human donor with multiple sclerosis.

This chain uses TRBV5-4 with TRBJ2-3; 7 bases map to TRBD2. CDR3 length: 14 residues. Germline loops: CDR1 SGHNT, CDR2 YYREEE (reference sequence). Germline trimming cut 2 bases from V and 4 bases from J; bases unmatched to any gene: 4. The CDR3 DNA reads TGTGCCAGCAGCTTATCGGGAGGCCCAGATACGCAGTATTTT. Translation: CASSLSGGPDTQYF.

The chain combines TRBV24-1 with TRBJ2-5; D may be TRBD2 (6 bases). Germline V gene data show CDR1 as KGHDR and CDR2 as SFDVKD. The CDR3 runs to 15 residues. V dropped 0 bases and J dropped 5 bases, with 12 bases sitting between them. CDR3 DNA: TGTGCCACCAGTGATTTGCGAGCAGGGAGGGAGACCCAGTACTTC. Translated, it gives CATSDLRAGRETQYF.

This rearrangement joins TRBV5-1 to TRBJ2-3; D may be TRBD2 (6 bases). This CDR3 is built from 14 residues. Germline V CDR1 and CDR2: SGHRS, YFSETQ. V shed 0 bases and J shed 8 bases, with 13 bases lying between them. CDR3 in DNA: TGCGCCAGCAGCTTGGGACTAGAGCCGCCTACGCAGTATTTT. This translates into CASSLGLEPPTQYF.

J is TRBJ2-4 and V is TRBV20-1; D gene uncertain. V was cut by 6 bases and J by 9 bases, with 12 bases left in between. Germline CDR1 is DFQATT and CDR2 is SNEGSKA (reference sequence). The CDR3 runs 11 residues. The CDR3 nucleotides are TGCAGTGCCCCAGACCAGAGCATTCAGTACTTC. It translates to CSAPDQSIQYF.

The CDR3 spells CASSLAVTGNVGYTF. The CDR3 nucleotides read TGCGCCAGCAGCTTGGCGGTGACAGGGAATGTTGGCTACACCTTC. The chain combines TRBV5-1 with TRBJ1-2; the match to TRBD1 covers 7 bases. After removal of 0 bases from V and 7 bases from J, the junction contained 9 bases not matched to a gene. CDR1 and CDR2 from the germline V gene are SGHRS and YFSETQ. The CDR3 totals 15 residues.

The chain combines TRBV4-1 with TRBJ1-1; D perhaps matches TRBD1 (5 bases). The CDR3 contains 19 residues. Germline V gene lookup returns CDR1 MGHRA and CDR2 YSYEKL. With 4 bases removed from V and 1 base from J, the gap between germline ends came to 25 bases. The CDR3 loop is CASSRAGTGRRITNTEAFF. In DNA form, the CDR3 reads TGCGCCAGCAGCCGAGCGGGGACGGGTAGAAGAATCACGAACACTGAAGCTTTCTTT.

This clonotype has a single count. V and J are TRBV19 and TRBJ2-7; possibly TRBD2 for D (6 bases). Germline V gene lookup returns CDR1 LNHDA and CDR2 SQIVND (reference sequence). Trimming stripped 4 bases from V and 0 bases from J, with 10 bases between. The CDR3 is 14 amino acids. CDR3 residues: CASSKSGLSYEQYF. The DNA for the CDR3 is TGTGCCAGTAGTAAATCGGGACTCTCCTACGAGCAGTACTTC.

This sequence joins TRBV7-2 and TRBJ1-2, with no clear D. Per germline, CDR1 SGHTA and CDR2 FQGNSA. Between the trimmed V and J ends, which lost 5 bases and 5 bases, there was a span of 18 bases. CDR3 size: 15 residues. In nucleotides, the CDR3 is TGTGCCAGCAGCCCTTGGCCACGGAGACCTTATGGCTACACCTTC. Amino acids: CASSPWPRRPYGYTF.

V is TRBV20-1 and J is TRBJ2-7, with D tentatively TRBD2 (6 bases). V lost 3 bases and J lost 4, with 16 bases in between. The CDR3 runs 14 residues. CDR1 DFQATT and CDR2 SNEGSKA come from the germline V gene (reference sequence). The CDR3 reads CSASSGSGKYEQYF. CDR3 DNA sequence: TGCAGTGCTAGTAGCGGCTCTGGTAAATACGAGCAGTACTTC.

This chain connects TRBV3-1 to TRBJ2-1; TRBD2 matches at 10 bases. Germline-derived CDR1 and CDR2 are LGHDT and YNNKEL (reference sequence). With V trimmed by 4 bases and J by 10 bases, 4 bases remained unmatched. The CDR3 extends over 13 amino acids. CDR3 amino acids: CASSPRTSGEQFF. The DNA for the CDR3 is TGTGCCAGCAGCCCCCGGACTAGCGGCGAGCAGTTCTTC.

The chain is built from TRBV30 and TRBJ2-6, with no clear D. The CDR3 is 14 amino acids. Trimming shortened V by 1 base and J by 0 bases, and 4 bases separated the two germline ends. Germline CDR1 GTSNPN, CDR2 SVGIG (reference sequence). The CDR3, as DNA: TGTGCCTGGAGTGCGAGCTCTGGGGCCAACGTCCTGACTTTC. Protein product: CAWSASSGANVLTF.

The chain couples TRBV7-9 to TRBJ2-1; either TRBD1 or TRBD2 may supply D (5 bases each). Per the germline V gene, CDR1 is SEHNR and CDR2 is FQNEAQ (reference sequence). The V and J ends lost 2 bases and 3 bases respectively, with 11 bases between them. CDR3 size: 15 residues. This chain's CDR3 is CASSLLGEFYNEQFF. DNA for the CDR3: TGTGCCAGCAGCTTACTGGGGGAATTCTACAATGAGCAGTTCTTC.

The chain combines TRBV10-3 with TRBJ1-3; no firm D call. V shed 1 base and J shed 8 bases, with 3 bases lying between them. This CDR3 contains 11 residues. The germline V gene encodes CDR1 ENHRY and CDR2 SYGVKD. The CDR3 DNA reads TGTGCCATCAGTGAGTGGGACACCATATATTTT. It translates to CAISEWDTIYF.

This clonotype appeared once. The V and J genes are TRBV20-1 and TRBJ2-1, with unresolved D. The CDR3 covers 11 residues. Germline lookup yields CDR1 DFQATT and CDR2 SNEGSKA (reference sequence). Trimming stripped 5 bases from V and 11 bases from J, with 13 bases between. In DNA form, the CDR3 reads TGCAGTGCTCGCCAAAGGAGTCAGCAGTTCTTC. It encodes CSARQRSQQFF.

The chain employs TRBV20-1 and TRBJ1-2; the D gene is possibly TRBD1 (6 bases). The CDR3 length is 11 residues. V dropped 6 bases and J dropped 4 bases, with 9 bases sitting between them. Per germline, CDR1 DFQATT and CDR2 SNEGSKA (reference sequence). The CDR3 sequence: CSAQGLYGYTF. DNA of the CDR3: TGCAGTGCACAGGGTCTCTATGGCTACACCTTC.

The CDR3 nucleotides read TGTGCCAGCAGCGTAGCAGAATCCGGGGAGCTGTTTTTT. As protein: CASSVAESGELFF. The chain is built from TRBV9 and TRBJ2-2, with D unresolved. V lost 0 bases, J lost 6 bases, and 6 bases lay in between. The CDR3 extends over 13 amino acids. Germline V gene sequence: CDR1 SGDLS, CDR2 YYNGEE. Looking up the rest from reference TRBV9 and TRBJ2-2 gives the full variable domain: DSGVTQTPKHLITATGQRVTLRCSPRSGDLSVYWYQQSLDQGLQFLIQYYNGEERAKGNILERFSAQQFPDLHSELNLSSLELGDSALYFCASSVAESGELFFGEGSRLTVL.

The chain couples TRBV7-8 to TRBJ2-2; D call uncertain. V was shortened by 1 base and J by 7 bases, with 10 bases between the two germline ends. Germline CDR1 and CDR2: SGHVS and FQNEAQ. The length of the CDR3 is 14 residues. As DNA, the CDR3 is TGTGCCAGCAGCTTAGTTCTCAGCATCGGGGAGCTGTTTTTT. Its protein product is CASSLVLSIGELFF.

The genes are TRBV7-9 and TRBJ2-7; maybe TRBD2 (6 bases). Germline V gives CDR1 SEHNR, CDR2 FQNEAQ (reference sequence). V was cut by 1 base and J by 1 base, with 11 bases left in between. This CDR3 is built from 15 residues. The CDR3 nucleotides read TGTGCCAGCAGCTTAGTTGGACTAAGTTCCTACGAGCAGTACTTC. As protein: CASSLVGLSSYEQYF.

This chain links TRBV11-2 with TRBJ2-7, with TRBD1 matching over 9 bases. With 3 bases clipped from V and 4 bases from J, the junction kept 13 bases outside the gene matches. The germline CDR1 and CDR2 sequences are SGHAT and FQNNGV. The CDR3 is made up of 17 amino acids. The CDR3 loop reads CASSFPGQGRFSYEQYF. DNA of the CDR3: TGTGCCAGCAGCTTTCCCGGACAGGGGCGATTCTCATACGAGCAGTACTTC.

The V gene is TRBV18, the J gene TRBJ1-4, with D tentatively TRBD1 (6 bases). V was clipped by 2 bases and J by 8 bases, with 21 bases between them. The CDR3 is made up of 17 amino acids. Germline V gene sequence: CDR1 KGHSH, CDR2 LQKENI. CDR3 in amino acids: CASSPGSRGARSEKLFF. CDR3 nucleotide sequence: TGTGCCAGCTCACCAGGATCCAGGGGCGCGAGGTCCGAAAAACTGTTTTTT.

The chain couples TRBV30 to TRBJ1-6; 8 positions match TRBD1. Trimming at V came to 3 bases and at J to 5 bases, leaving 3 bases not matched to a gene. The germline gives CDR1 GTSNPN, CDR2 SVGIG (reference sequence). The CDR3 runs 14 residues. For the CDR3, the DNA is TGTGCCTGGAGCGAACAGGGGGATAATTCACCCCTCCACTTT. Its translation: CAWSEQGDNSPLHF.